This is a list of T cell receptor beta chains from one sample in a study of cytomegalovirus exposure and HLA in healthy donors. Generated by immunoSEQ multiplex PCR, the TCRdb table keeps only in-frame clones and is missing some. The data contain around 180,000 clones, approximately 80% of them seen just once; the ten biggest clones take up around 4.8%. The sample comprised PBMCs. The receptors here all came from a man between 18 and 35 years old in good health and CMV-seronegative. Both conserved end residues are part of each CDR3. Fields, in order: J gene, V gene, CDR3 protein.

TRBJ2-1 TRBV7-2 CASSLVVQSSYNEQFF
TRBJ2-3 TRBV29-1 CSGAGDTQYF
TRBJ2-3 TRBV19 CASTLGQDTDTQYF
TRBJ1-2 TRBV5-1 CASSPKTADNYGYTF
TRBJ2-2 TRBV7-9 CASLRDTGELFF
TRBJ1-5 TRBV6-6 CASKSKTDSNQPQHF
TRBJ2-4 TRBV27 CASRQGGAKNIQYF
TRBJ2-5 TRBV4-2 CASSQDGGGRAETQYF
TRBJ2-6 TRBV19 CASKVVGVPGANVLTF
TRBJ2-3 TRBV5-4 CAGHRGGTDTQYF
TRBJ2-7 TRBV28 CASRTTGTTPYEQYF
TRBJ2-5 TRBV7-9 CASRSRDNQETQYF
TRBJ2-5 TRBV6-5 CASSLGQLSEQYF
TRBJ1-2 TRBV7-9 CASSFPLRIYGYTF
TRBJ2-5 TRBV6-5 CASSYSRETQYF
TRBJ1-4 TRBV10-1 CASSVGQSLNEKLFF
TRBJ2-3 TRBV6-6 CASSYWSSGEGDTQYF
TRBJ2-2 TRBV6-5 CASSDGGLGGELFF
TRBJ1-4 TRBV19 CASTLTGQGRNEKLFF
TRBJ2-1 TRBV5-1 CASKPGAGQGYNEQFF
TRBJ1-1 TRBV25-1 CASSPGADEAFF
TRBJ1-2 TRBV7-3 CASSPGTGGFGYTF
TRBJ1-2 TRBV25-1 CASSAMGETGATGYTF
TRBJ1-1 TRBV13 CASSLGAGTLRAFF
TRBJ1-1 TRBV11-3 CASSLEGAVAAFF
TRBJ1-5 TRBV7-7 CASSAGGRHQPQHF
TRBJ2-1 TRBV5-6 CASSLLAGVNEQFF
TRBJ1-5 TRBV6-6 CASRGDLNQPQHF
TRBJ1-1 TRBV7-9 CASTSTGLGNTEAFF
TRBJ1-1 TRBV6-6 CASSRVSEGEAFF
TRBJ1-1 TRBV7-9 CASSPGIGAFF
TRBJ2-5 TRBV27 CASSFTGILGTQYF
TRBJ2-5 TRBV5-1 CASSLWAEETQYF
TRBJ2-5 TRBV5-5 CASSSQETQYF
TRBJ1-1 TRBV18 CASSLDGMTEAFF
TRBJ1-1 TRBV7-3 CASWGYPGTEAFF
TRBJ2-3 TRBV5-1 CASSFGTSGRGITDTQYF
TRBJ1-2 TRBV21-1 CASSKDNSGTGYGYTF
TRBJ2-1 TRBV25-1 CASSPETSGGRNEQFF
TRBJ2-1 TRBV7-3 CASSPQGAYNEQFF
TRBJ1-2 TRBV2 CASIIDRANYGYTF
TRBJ1-2 TRBV4-3 CASSQQAFYGYTF
TRBJ1-4 TRBV4-1 CASSQGRAAEKLFF
TRBJ2-2 TRBV6-6 CASSFATGELFF
TRBJ2-7 TRBV10-3 CAIGSRYEQYF
TRBJ1-6 TRBV13 CASNTGGEPLHF
TRBJ2-7 TRBV19 CASRQGRSYEQYF
TRBJ1-4 TRBV2 CASSERDRLNEKLFF
TRBJ1-2 TRBV23-1 CASSQSRPLRGSYGYTF
TRBJ1-4 TRBV4-1 CASSSKNAPGRGEKLFF
TRBJ1-2 TRBV5-6 CASSLATGRGYTF
TRBJ1-3 TRBV9 CASSVATSGNTIYF
TRBJ1-6 TRBV19 CASSKDRFNSPLHF
TRBJ1-2 TRBV9 CASSVSQANYGYTF
TRBJ1-4 TRBV6-5 CASRSRWPNEKLFF